The 5 T cell receptor beta chains in this list originate from one sample, sequenced in a study of post-analysis software for immune sequencing data. Whole-study findings and limits: In patients, TRBV5-6, TRBV5-1 and TRBV20-1 belonged to five TRBV segments found more frequently than in controls.

No antigen is known for these receptors. TCR beta libraries were prepared from cDNA with unique molecular identifiers. From the PCR reads, TCRdb called clonotypes with MiXCR, one entry per CDR3 protein. The sample has about 820,000 distinct CDR3 sequences; about 53% are singletons. Sequenced: blood. These receptors came from a girl aged 10 to 17 with multiple sclerosis.

J is TRBJ2-1 and V is TRBV29-1, with 10 bases identical to TRBD1. There are 15 residues in the CDR3. The V and J ends lost 0 bases and 9 bases, in that order; junction bases with no gene match: 8. The germline V gene encodes CDR1 SQVTM and CDR2 ANQGSEA. This CDR3 is CSVEDRGQGRSEQFF. The CDR3 nucleotides read TGCAGCGTTGAAGATCGGGGACAGGGGAGGAGTGAGCAGTTCTTC.

This clonotype was detected a few times. V and J are TRBV15 and TRBJ2-1; 7 nucleotides match TRBD1. Germline CDR1 reads LNHNV; CDR2 reads YYDKDF (reference sequence). Trimming cost V 5 bases and J 3 bases; bases outside gene matches: 10. This CDR3 region has 16 residues. CDR3 in DNA: TGTGCCACCAGCGTTACCCTCCGGGACAGCTACAATGAGCAGTTCTTC. This translates into CATSVTLRDSYNEQFF. Full variable domain (rest looked up from reference TRBV15 and TRBJ2-1): DAMVIQNPRYQVTQFGKPVTLSCSQTLNHNVMYWYQQKSSQAPKLLFHYYDKDFNNEADTPDNFQSRRPNTSFCFLDIRSPGLGDTAMYLCATSVTLRDSYNEQFFGPGTRLTVL.

In its sample, this clonotype was seen once. The rearrangement links TRBV29-1 to TRBJ2-3; D is possibly TRBD1 or TRBD2 (5 bases each). Germline values: CDR1 SQVTM, CDR2 ANQGSEA. The CDR3 loop spans 14 amino acids. Trimming took 8 bases from V and 1 from J, leaving 16 bases between them. The CDR3 nucleotides read TGCAGCCTCTGGGGCCGGGAACGCACAGATACGCAGTATTTT. Its protein is CSLWGRERTDTQYF.

V is TRBV6-5 and J is TRBJ2-1; possible D gene TRBD1, 5 bases. Deletions cut 2 bases from V and 6 bases from J, with 14 bases between. The CDR3 loop spans 15 amino acids. Germline V gene lookup returns CDR1 MNHEY and CDR2 SVGAGI. This CDR3 reads CASSYGPGYSNEQFF. CDR3 bases: TGTGCCAGCAGTTACGGTCCAGGGTATAGCAATGAGCAGTTCTTC.

V is TRBV12-3 or TRBV12-4 and J is TRBJ2-5, with D possibly TRBD1 on 6 matching bases. The CDR3 has 14 residues. The V end lost 3 bases, the J end lost 5 bases, and 13 bases lay between the germline ends. CDR3 in amino acids: CASSFLGGLETQYF. The CDR3 nucleotides read TGTGCCAGCAGTTTTTTAGGGGGTTTGGAGACCCAGTACTTC.